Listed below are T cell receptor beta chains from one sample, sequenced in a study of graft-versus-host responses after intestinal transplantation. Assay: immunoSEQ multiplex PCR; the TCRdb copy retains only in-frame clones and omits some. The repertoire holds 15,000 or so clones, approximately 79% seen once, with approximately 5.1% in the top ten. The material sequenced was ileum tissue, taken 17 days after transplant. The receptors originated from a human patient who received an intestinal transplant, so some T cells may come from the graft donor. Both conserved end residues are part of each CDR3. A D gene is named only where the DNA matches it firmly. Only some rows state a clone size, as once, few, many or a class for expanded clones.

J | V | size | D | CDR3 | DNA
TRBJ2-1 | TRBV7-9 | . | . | CASSRVGDEQFF | TGTGCCAGCAGCCGCGTCGGGGATGAGCAGTTCTTC
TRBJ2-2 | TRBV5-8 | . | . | CASSLDQGPNPGELFF | TGTGCCAGCAGCTTGGATCAGGGGCCGAATCCCGGGGAGCTGTTTTTT
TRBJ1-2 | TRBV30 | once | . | CAWSVIVYYGYTF | TGTGCCTGGAGTGTTATTGTCTACTATGGCTACACCTTC
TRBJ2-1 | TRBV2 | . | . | CASSVNRARGNEQFF | TGTGCCAGCAGCGTCAACCGGGCCCGGGGCAATGAGCAGTTCTTC
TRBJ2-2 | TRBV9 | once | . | CASSPSFTGELFF | TGTGCCAGCAGCCCATCCTTTACCGGGGAGCTGTTTTTT
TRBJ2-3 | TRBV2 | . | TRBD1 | CASSGDRDRGLVTDTQYF | TGTGCCAGCAGTGGGGACCGGGACAGGGGCCTTGTCACAGATACGCAGTATTTT
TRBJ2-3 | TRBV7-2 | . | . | CASSIPGSDTQYF | TGTGCCAGCAGCATACCGGGGTCCGATACGCAGTATTTT
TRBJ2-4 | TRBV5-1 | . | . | CASSFWPGSRNIQYF | TGCGCCAGCAGCTTTTGGCCAGGGAGCAGAAACATTCAGTACTTC
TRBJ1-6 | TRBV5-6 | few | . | CASSPGGESPLHF | TGTGCCAGCAGCCCGGGGGGGGAGTCACCCCTCCACTTT
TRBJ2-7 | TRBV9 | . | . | CASSVGLSYEQYF | TGTGCCAGCAGCGTAGGCCTTTCATACGAGCAGTACTTC
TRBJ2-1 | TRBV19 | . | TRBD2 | CASSLAGASYNEQFF | TGTGCCAGTAGTCTAGCGGGAGCGTCCTACAATGAGCAGTTCTTC
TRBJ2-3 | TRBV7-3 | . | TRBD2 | CASSQIAGGTTDTQYF | TGTGCCAGCAGTCAGATAGCGGGGGGGACCACAGATACGCAGTATTTT
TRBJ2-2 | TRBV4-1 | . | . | CASSQGWGNTGELFF | TGCGCCAGCAGCCAAGGGTGGGGGAACACCGGGGAGCTGTTTTTT
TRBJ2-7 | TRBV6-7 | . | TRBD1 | CAKFRDRDYEQYF | TGTGCCAAGTTCCGGGACAGAGACTACGAGCAGTACTTC
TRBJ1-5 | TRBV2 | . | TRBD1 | CASSYGQGRRPQHF | TGTGCCAGCAGCTACGGACAGGGGCGGCGGCCCCAGCATTTT
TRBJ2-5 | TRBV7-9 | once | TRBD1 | CASSLAGDSQETQYF | TGTGCCAGCAGCTTAGCGGGGGACAGCCAAGAGACCCAGTACTTC
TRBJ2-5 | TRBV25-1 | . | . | CASSEWGPPLEQYF | TGTGCCAGCAGTGAATGGGGACCACCTCTGGAGCAGTACTTC
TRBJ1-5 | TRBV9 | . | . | CASSVGCQGYSNQPQHF | TGTGCCAGCAGCGTAGGATGTCAGGGTTATAGCAATCAGCCCCAGCATTTT
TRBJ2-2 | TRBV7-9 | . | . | CASAPQGPYTGELFF | TGTGCCAGCGCACCGCAGGGACCGTACACCGGGGAGCTGTTTTTT
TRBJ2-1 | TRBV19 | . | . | CASSIGERYNEQFF | TGTGCCAGTAGTATAGGCGAGCGGTACAATGAGCAGTTCTTC
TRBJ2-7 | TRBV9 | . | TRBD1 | CASSAGTGTYEQYF | TGTGCCAGCAGCGCGGGGACAGGGACCTACGAGCAGTACTTC
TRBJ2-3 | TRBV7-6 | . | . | CASRLGGTGKVDTQYF | TGTGCCAGCCGTCTAGGGGGGACCGGCAAGGTAGATACGCAGTATTTT
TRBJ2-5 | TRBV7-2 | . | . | CASSLDSIAETQYF | TGTGCCAGCAGCTTAGACTCTATCGCCGAGACCCAGTACTTC
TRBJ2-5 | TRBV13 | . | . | CASSLFRGLAETQYF | TGTGCCAGCAGCTTATTTCGGGGACTGGCAGAGACCCAGTACTTC
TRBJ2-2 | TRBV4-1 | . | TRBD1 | CASTTGANTGELFF | TGCGCCAGCACTACAGGGGCGAACACCGGGGAGCTGTTTTTT
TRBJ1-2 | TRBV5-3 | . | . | CARESGHSYGYTF | TGTGCCAGAGAATCGGGACACAGCTATGGCTACACCTTC
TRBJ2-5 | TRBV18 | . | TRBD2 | CASSLGTSGGETQYF | TGTGCCAGCTCTCTCGGGACTAGCGGGGGGGAGACCCAGTACTTC
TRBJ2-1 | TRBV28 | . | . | CASSFLYARGASYNEQFF | TGTGCCAGCAGTTTCCTCTATGCGCGGGGTGCCTCCTACAATGAGCAGTTCTTC
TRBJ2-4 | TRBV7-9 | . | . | CASSLVPEFKNIQYF | TGTGCCAGCAGCTTAGTCCCCGAGTTCAAAAACATTCAGTACTTC
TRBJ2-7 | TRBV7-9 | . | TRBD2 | CASSLGREGPLSYEQYF | TGTGCCAGCAGCTTAGGGCGGGAGGGCCCTCTGTCCTACGAGCAGTACTTC
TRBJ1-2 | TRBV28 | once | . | CASSPLGRALYGYTF | TGTGCCAGCAGTCCACTAGGACGGGCTCTCTATGGCTACACCTTC
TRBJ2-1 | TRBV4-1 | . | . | CASSQVDGSSYNEQFF | TGCGCCAGCAGCCAAGTGGACGGGAGCTCCTACAATGAGCAGTTCTTC
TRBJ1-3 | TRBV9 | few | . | CASSRGAGSGNTIYF | TGTGCCAGCAGCAGGGGGGCAGGCTCTGGAAACACCATATATTTT
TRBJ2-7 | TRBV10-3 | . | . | CAISDGSVFRSHEQYF | TGTGCCATCAGTGATGGGTCGGTTTTTAGGTCCCACGAGCAGTACTTC
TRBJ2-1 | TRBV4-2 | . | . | CASSPQADFSSYNEQFF | TGTGCCAGCAGCCCCCAAGCGGACTTTAGCTCCTACAATGAGCAGTTCTTC
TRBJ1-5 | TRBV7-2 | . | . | CASSPDSLGSQPQHF | TGTGCCAGCAGCCCAGATAGCCTGGGATCGCAGCCCCAGCATTTT
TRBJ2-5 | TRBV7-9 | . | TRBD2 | CASSLAVPAGGRETQYF | TGTGCCAGCAGCTTAGCGGTACCAGCGGGAGGTCGGGAGACCCAGTACTTC
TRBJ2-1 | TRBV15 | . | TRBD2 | CATSLKGLAGGPDNEQFF | TGTGCCACCAGCCTCAAGGGACTAGCGGGAGGGCCTGATAATGAGCAGTTCTTC
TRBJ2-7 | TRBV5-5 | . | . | CASSLEDSYEQYF | TGTGCCAGCAGCTTAGAAGACTCCTACGAGCAGTACTTC
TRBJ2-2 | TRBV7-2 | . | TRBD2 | CASSRLAGGPGTGELFF | TGTGCCAGCAGTCGACTAGCGGGAGGGCCTGGTACCGGGGAGCTGTTTTTT
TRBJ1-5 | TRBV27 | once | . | CASSLSKGSNQPQHF | TGTGCCAGCAGTTTATCGAAGGGTAGCAATCAGCCCCAGCATTTT